The 30 T cell receptor beta chains reported below all come from one sample, sequenced in a study of T cells after yellow fever vaccination. TCRdb re-derived calls from the 5' RACE reads in MiXCR, one entry per CDR3 protein. The table includes tens of thousands of distinct CDR3 sequences, around 7.4% detected once. The sample in question was CD8+ T cells sorted from PBMCs, obtained 15 days after the yellow fever booster vaccination. All receptors derive from a man aged 25 to 40 who received the YFV17D yellow fever vaccine.

This clonotype came up many times. The rearrangement joins TRBV12-3 or TRBV12-4 to TRBJ2-3, with 8 positions matching TRBD2. The CDR3 sequence is 15 residues long. V gave up 4 bases and J gave up 8 bases; unmatched junction bases: 11. For the CDR3, the DNA is TGTGCCAGCAGTTCCAGCGGGAGACCTCTCCCTACGCAGTATTTT. It yields the protein CASSSSGRPLPTQYF.

This clonotype has a count of ten or more. The CDR3 region is CSVGFPGSYEQYF. The DNA for the CDR3 is TGCAGCGTTGGATTCCCGGGCTCCTACGAGCAGTACTTC. The rearrangement joins TRBV29-1 to TRBJ2-7, with D unclear. V lost 4 bases, J lost 0 bases, and 10 bases lay in between. This CDR3 region has 13 residues. Looked up from germline, CDR1 is SQVTM and CDR2 is ANQGSEA.

This clonotype was seen ten or more times. J is TRBJ1-4 and V is TRBV2; TRBD1 might be the D (5 bases). The CDR3 loop spans 12 amino acids. Germline loops: CDR1 SNHLY, CDR2 FYNNEI. V lost 9 bases and J lost 5, with 10 bases in between. The CDR3 nucleotides read TGTGCCAGTCGGGGGACGAATGAAAAACTGTTTTTT. Its translation: CASRGTNEKLFF.

This clonotype was counted at least ten times. The chain has TRBV28 and TRBJ2-1, with 8 bases that match TRBD1. Germline V lookup: CDR1 MDHEN, CDR2 SYDVKM. This CDR3 comprises 14 residues. Trimming cost V 3 bases and J 8 bases; bases outside gene matches: 6. The CDR3 is CASSFPQGADEQFF. The CDR3 DNA is TGTGCCAGCAGTTTCCCCCAGGGGGCCGATGAGCAGTTCTTC.

This clonotype turned up a few times. This chain links TRBV6-2 or TRBV6-3 with TRBJ2-5, with D possibly being TRBD1 (5 bases). The CDR3 runs 14 residues. The germline gives CDR1 MNHEY, CDR2 SVGEGT. V lost 5 bases and J 1 base, leaving 11 bases between the germline ends. Here the CDR3 reads CASSPQGFQETQYF. CDR3 DNA sequence: TGTGCCAGCAGTCCCCAGGGATTCCAAGAGACCCAGTACTTC.

This clonotype was counted many times. The chain uses TRBV6-1 and TRBJ1-1; D ambiguous. With 6 bases removed from V and 0 bases from J, the gap between germline ends came to 8 bases. The germline V gene encodes CDR1 MNHNS and CDR2 SASEGT. The CDR3 runs to 13 residues. The CDR3, as DNA: TGTGCCAGCAGACCAGGCATGAACACTGAAGCTTTCTTT. Amino acids: CASRPGMNTEAFF.

This clonotype appeared many times. This chain connects TRBV19 to TRBJ1-2; D is unclear. V lost 5 bases, J lost 0 bases, and 10 bases lay in between. Per germline, CDR1 LNHDA and CDR2 SQIVND (reference sequence). There are 14 residues in the CDR3. The CDR3 bases are TGTGCCAGTAGTTTGGACGAGACTAACTATGGCTACACCTTC. Its translation is CASSLDETNYGYTF.

This clonotype was counted many times. This chain links TRBV6-5 with TRBJ2-5; 7 positions agree with TRBD1. The germline V gene has CDR1 MNHEY and CDR2 SVGAGI. Trimming cost V 2 bases and J 1 base; bases outside gene matches: 7. The CDR3 consists of 16 residues. The CDR3 region has the DNA TGTGCCAGCAGTTACGACAGGGACCTCCTCCAAGAGACCCAGTACTTC. Its protein product is CASSYDRDLLQETQYF.

This clonotype was counted at least ten times. The gene calls are TRBV28 and TRBJ2-7, with D hard to call. V lost 6 bases to trimming and J lost 4 bases, with 13 bases between them. The CDR3 has 13 residues. In germline, CDR1 is MDHEN, CDR2 SYDVKM. CDR3 residues: CASSMFVGYEQYF. The CDR3 nucleotides are TGTGCCAGCAGCATGTTTGTCGGGTACGAGCAGTACTTC.

This clonotype was seen repeatedly, ten times or more. The J gene is TRBJ2-2, the V gene TRBV7-2; no reliable D call. The ends were cut back, 4 bases at V and 4 bases at J, with 4 bases in the middle. Germline V lookup: CDR1 SGHTA, CDR2 FQGNSA. The CDR3 runs 12 residues. The CDR3, as DNA: TGTGCCAGCAGCTCCCTCACCGGGGAGCTGTTTTTT. It codes for CASSSLTGELFF.

This clonotype was counted ten times or more. The rearrangement links TRBV12-3 or TRBV12-4 to TRBJ2-6, with 7 nucleotides matching TRBD1. The CDR3 consists of 14 residues. Trimming at V came to 5 bases and at J to 4 bases, leaving 2 bases not matched to a gene. DNA of the CDR3: TGTGCCAGCAGTGAGGGGGCGGGGGCCAACGTCCTGACTTTC. This sequence encodes CASSEGAGANVLTF.

This rearrangement joins TRBV28 to TRBJ1-6; D is uncertain. The CDR3 has 17 residues. Germline V lookup: CDR1 MDHEN, CDR2 SYDVKM. V shed 4 bases and J shed 0 bases, with 13 bases lying between them. The DNA of the CDR3 is TGTGCCAGCAGTTCTCACTTTGGGCGCTCCTATAATTCACCCCTCCACTTT. It encodes CASSSHFGRSYNSPLHF.

Ten or more counts support this clonotype. The chain combines TRBV9 with TRBJ2-3; a possible D gene is TRBD2 (7 bases). The CDR3 contains 17 residues. The V end was cut by 4 bases, the J end by 0 bases, with 18 bases between. The germline V gene has CDR1 SGDLS and CDR2 YYNGEE. CDR3 sequence (DNA): TGTGCCAGCAGCTGGGGGGGCGGGAGTGTTAGCACAGATACGCAGTATTTT. Its translation: CASSWGGGSVSTDTQYF.

This clonotype has at least ten counts. The V gene is TRBV4-3, the J gene TRBJ2-7; 14 nucleotides match TRBD2. CDR1 and CDR2 from the germline V gene are LGHNA and YSLEER. V shed 1 base and J 0 bases; nucleotides not matched to a gene: 8. CDR3 length: 19 amino acids. Here the CDR3 reads CASSQGSGLAGGFSYEQYF. CDR3 nucleotides: TGCGCCAGCAGCCAAGGATCAGGACTAGCGGGAGGATTCTCCTACGAGCAGTACTTC.

This clonotype was seen repeatedly, ten times or more. The CDR3 DNA follows: TGCGCCAGCAGGGTACAGGACTGGGAGACCCAGTACTTC. Residues: CASRVQDWETQYF. V is TRBV5-1 and J is TRBJ2-5; D is tentatively TRBD1 or TRBD2 (5 bases each). In germline, CDR1 is SGHRS, CDR2 YFSETQ. The ends were cut back, 5 bases at V and 5 bases at J, with 13 bases in the middle. The CDR3 runs 13 residues. The whole variable domain, filled in from reference TRBV5-1 and TRBJ2-5, reads KAGVTQTPRYLIKTRGQQVTLSCSPISGHRSVSWYQQTPGQGLQFLFEYFSETQRNKGNFPGRFSGRQFSNSRSEMNVSTLELGDSALYLCASRVQDWETQYFGPGTRLLVL.

The gene calls are TRBV19 and TRBJ2-5; 11 positions match TRBD1. J lost 2 bases, V lost 3 bases, and 2 bases had no gene match. CDR3 length: 15 amino acids. CDR1 and CDR2 from the germline V gene are LNHDA and SQIVND (reference sequence). The CDR3 is CASSIRDRGQETQYF. In DNA, the CDR3 is TGTGCCAGTAGTATCAGGGACAGGGGGCAAGAGACCCAGTACTTC.

Many counts were recorded for this clonotype. The chain links TRBV20-1 to TRBJ1-1; D is uncertain. The germline V gene has CDR1 DFQATT and CDR2 SNEGSKA (reference sequence). Trimming removed 1 base from V and 0 bases from J, with 9 bases in between. CDR3 length equals 14 residues. The DNA for the CDR3 is TGCAGTGCTAGAGGCGGAAACTTGAACACTGAAGCTTTCTTT. Amino acids: CSARGGNLNTEAFF.

This clonotype was observed many times. The chain joins TRBV6-2 or TRBV6-3 to TRBJ2-2, with TRBD2 as a possible D gene (6 bases). The V end lost 4 bases, the J end lost 5 bases, and 8 bases lay between the germline ends. Germline CDR1 is MNHEY and CDR2 is SVGEGT. There are 13 residues in the CDR3. This CDR3 reads CASSSTSTGELFF. CDR3 sequence (DNA): TGTGCCAGCAGTTCGACTAGTACCGGGGAGCTGTTTTTT.

This chain connects TRBV6-5 to TRBJ2-7, with D uncertain. Trimming removed 0 bases at V and 3 bases at J, with 6 bases between. The CDR3 runs 13 residues. The germline V gene encodes CDR1 MNHEY and CDR2 SVGAGI. CDR3 sequence reads: CASSYSASYEQYF. In DNA, the CDR3 is TGTGCCAGCAGTTACTCGGCAAGCTACGAGCAGTACTTC.

This clonotype was seen repeatedly, ten times or more. V usage is TRBV25-1 and J usage is TRBJ2-1; possible D gene TRBD2, 6 bases. Germline CDR1 reads MGHDK; CDR2 reads SYGVNS. There are 14 residues in the CDR3. V shed 5 bases and J shed 8 bases, with 16 bases lying between them. The CDR3 here is CASSLVAGKDEQFF. CDR3 nucleotides: TGTGCCAGCAGTTTAGTGGCGGGAAAGGATGAGCAGTTCTTC.

This clonotype has more than one count but fewer than ten. The rearrangement uses TRBV20-1 and TRBJ2-7; TRBD2 agrees at 9 bases. V lost 1 base and J lost 2; bases outside the gene matches: 3. The CDR3 has 14 amino acids. Germline-derived CDR1 and CDR2 are DFQATT and SNEGSKA (reference sequence). CDR3 sequence reads: CSARVGGGAYEQYF. The CDR3 nucleotides read TGCAGTGCTAGAGTCGGCGGGGGGGCCTACGAGCAGTACTTC.

This clonotype appeared many times. The V gene is TRBV6-5, the J gene TRBJ2-1; D is unresolved. Germline-derived CDR1 and CDR2 are MNHEY and SVGAGI. This CDR3 is 12 amino acids long. V was pared by 8 bases and J by 4 bases, with 9 bases between. The CDR3 is CASSADYNEQFF. The CDR3 DNA sequence: TGTGCCAGCTCGGCGGATTACAATGAGCAGTTCTTC.

This clonotype was seen many times. The CDR3 reads CASSATGISQETQYF. The CDR3 DNA sequence: TGTGCCAGCAGTGCAACAGGGATATCCCAAGAGACCCAGTACTTC. The chain combines TRBV9 with TRBJ2-5, with a tentative D call TRBD1 (6 bases). CDR3 length: 15 amino acids. V gave up 5 bases and J gave up 1 base, with 15 bases separating them. Germline CDR1 is SGDLS and CDR2 is YYNGEE.

The sample holds many counts of this clonotype. This chain connects TRBV7-9 to TRBJ2-1; 7 nucleotides agree with TRBD2. The CDR3 loop spans 14 amino acids. With V trimmed by 5 bases and J by 2 bases, 3 bases remained unmatched. CDR1 is SEHNR and CDR2 is FQNEAQ in the germline V gene (reference sequence). In DNA form, the CDR3 reads TGTGCCAGCAGCACCGGGAGGACCTACAATGAGCAGTTCTTC. This sequence encodes CASSTGRTYNEQFF.

This clonotype occurred many times. V gene TRBV6-1 combines with J gene TRBJ1-1; D gene unclear. The germline gives CDR1 MNHNS, CDR2 SASEGT. V lost 1 base and J lost 10, with 13 bases in between. This CDR3 region has 13 residues. DNA of the CDR3: TGTGCCAGCAGTGAAGGGGGAGGGTATGGAGCTTTCTTT. It translates to CASSEGGGYGAFF.

CDR3 nucleotides: TGTGCCAGCCGTGGCGGGAGGACCCCCTACGAGCAGTACTTC. Protein: CASRGGRTPYEQYF. This chain connects TRBV7-2 to TRBJ2-7; 8 bases fit TRBD2. There are 14 residues in the CDR3. V shed 8 bases and J 2 bases; nucleotides not matched to a gene: 8. CDR1 and CDR2 from the germline V gene are SGHTA and FQGNSA.

On this clonotype itself: It may be a read error: a sequence one base away is much more abundant. The conserved phenylalanine or tryptophan normally closing the CDR3 is absent here, so this likely arose from a read error. The V gene is TRBV4-3, the J gene TRBJ1-1; D unresolved. Trimming pared 0 bases from V and 3 bases from J, leaving 5 bases between. This CDR3 is 13 amino acids long. Looked up from germline, CDR1 is LGHNA and CDR2 is YSLEER. The CDR3 DNA sequence: TGCGCCAGCAGCCAAGACAGTGACACTGAAGCTTTCATT. As protein: CASSQDSDTEAFI.

This clonotype was picked up many times. The gene calls are TRBV12-3 or TRBV12-4 and TRBJ1-3, with no clear D. With 5 bases removed from V and 0 bases from J, the gap between germline ends came to 5 bases. This CDR3 is built from 13 residues. The DNA of the CDR3 is TGTGCCAGCAGTCCAGACTCTGGAAACACCATATATTTT. Encoded protein: CASSPDSGNTIYF.

This clonotype has at least ten counts. J is TRBJ1-5 and V is TRBV28; 7 bases agree with TRBD1. The trim removed 2 bases at V and 10 bases at J, leaving 8 bases unmatched. CDR3 length: 14 residues. Germline CDR1 reads MDHEN; CDR2 reads SYDVKM. Here the CDR3 reads CASSLTGAGGPQHF. The CDR3 DNA follows: TGTGCCAGCAGTTTAACAGGGGCCGGAGGTCCCCAGCATTTT.

The sample holds many counts of this clonotype. This chain links TRBV4-3 with TRBJ2-7; D not certain. Germline V lookup: CDR1 LGHNA, CDR2 YSLEER. Trimming took 4 bases from V and 2 from J, leaving 15 bases between them. This CDR3 spans 15 amino acids. The CDR3, as DNA: TGCGCCAGCAGCCTCGGACGCTTCACCCCCTACGAGCAGTACTTC. Protein: CASSLGRFTPYEQYF.